These T cell receptor beta chains were read from a single sample in a study of blood T cell repertoires in COVID-19. The data were produced by immunoSEQ multiplex PCR, yet TCRdb's version contains in-frame clones alone and is incomplete. The data hold approximately 300,000 clones, with 89% observed a single time. What was sequenced was peripheral blood. These receptors were taken from a man younger than 35 who had recovered from COVID-19. Both conserved end residues are trimmed from each CDR3. A D gene is named only where the DNA matches it firmly.

d_gene	v_gene	CDR3aa
TRBD1	TRBV7-8	ASSVLDRGLAEAF
NA	TRBV3-1/TRBV3-2	ASIGTGELF
TRBD1	TRBV3-1/TRBV3-2	ASSRLPDRGSKLF
TRBD1	TRBV19	ASSTGTGEGYGYT
TRBD1	TRBV18	ASSPYDRGTYEQY
NA	TRBV6-9	ASSYVGGEAF
NA	TRBV19	ASSTTAGWVRTEAF
TRBD1	TRBV12-3/TRBV12-4	ASSSRGPHGYT
TRBD1	TRBV6-5	ASSYSKDRGFYEQY
TRBD2	TRBV29-1	SVGAGEVADTQY
NA	TRBV3-1/TRBV3-2	ASSLGWATQY
TRBD1	TRBV29-1	SVPDRANTEAF
NA	TRBV7-9	ASSPGGNQPQH
TRBD2	TRBV7-2	ASSRAGVAETQY
NA	TRBV18	ASSPGSLPYNEQF
NA	TRBV6-5	ASRVPTQRHYGYT
NA	TRBV6-5	ASSHDTDTYEQY
TRBD1	TRBV7-2	ASSPWTGTEAF
NA	TRBV5-5	ASRTLDRFQETQY
TRBD1	TRBV4-1	ASSQESSLGTGSYEQY
NA	TRBV27	ASSPGRSYEQY
TRBD1	TRBV3-1/TRBV3-2	ASSGTGRLAEAF
NA	TRBV5-1	ASNPGSNYGYT
NA	TRBV9	ASSVEGPGTEAF
TRBD1	TRBV4-3	ASSQDRTGGSKTQY
TRBD2	TRBV11-3	ASSPGRGGPYEQY
NA	TRBV6-5	ASSPGQLTEAF
NA	TRBV7-8	ASSLRQDPMNTEAF
NA	TRBV6-5	ASSPRGTAYEQY
NA	TRBV27	ASSLMETGELF
NA	TRBV4-1	ASSQVNNVYEQF
NA	TRBV9	ASSLGSLRFVDEQY
NA	TRBV19	ASSIGMGPEQF
NA	TRBV25-1	ASSENSPGRSGYT
TRBD1	TRBV9	ASSVGQGGNTEAF
TRBD2	TRBV7-9	ASSEGLAGVWGSTDTQY
NA	TRBV2	ASSKTDSSRELF
NA	TRBV2	ASSKDRSVTEAF